This TCR beta chain was obtained from a study of blood T cell repertoires in COVID-19. The assay was immunoSEQ multiplex PCR, and TCRdb's table has in-frame clones only and misses some. The repertoire holds about 370,000 clones, with around 92% as singletons. The CDR3 runs to 13 residues. Looked up from germline, CDR1 is SGHTA and CDR2 is FQGNSA. Trimming cost V 5 bases and J 1 base, with 8 bases left between them. Sequenced sample: peripheral blood. This TCR came from a woman in her thirties with COVID-19, enrolled during active disease. The genes are TRBV7-2 and TRBJ1-1, with D unresolved. CDR3 DNA sequence: TGTGCCAGCAGCCCCCGGGGGAACACTGAAGCTTTCTTT. Encoded protein: CASSPRGNTEAFF.